Below, 3 T cell receptor beta chains from the same sample are listed, as sequenced in a study of blood T cell repertoires in COVID-19. The table came from immunoSEQ multiplex PCR; TCRdb's copy has only in-frame clones and leaves some out. The sample has approximately 450,000 clones; roughly nine tenths are singletons. Sequences were obtained from PBMCs or T cells enriched from blood (not recorded which). These receptors all stem from a woman aged 18-29 years with acute COVID-19.

Of note for this clone: The sample carries other DNA sequences with the same CDR3. CDR3 nucleotide sequence: TGTGCCAGCAGCTTAGGACAGACGAACACCGGGGAGCTGTTTTTT. It is translated as CASSLGQTNTGELFF. This sequence joins TRBV7-9 and TRBJ2-2, with D tentatively TRBD1 (5 bases). V was pared by 1 base and J by 0 bases, with 6 bases between. Germline lookup yields CDR1 SEHNR and CDR2 FQNEAQ (reference sequence). This CDR3 has 15 amino acids. Using reference TRBV7-9 and TRBJ2-2 for the parts outside the CDR3, the full variable domain is DTGVSQNPRHKITKRGQNVTFRCDPISEHNRLYWYRQTLGQGPEFLTYFQNEAQLEKSRLLSDRFSAERPKGSFSTLEIQRTEQGDSAMYLCASSLGQTNTGELFFGEGSRLTVL.

This clone appeared once. The chain has TRBV7-2 and TRBJ2-2; no clear D. The germline V and J ends were trimmed by 5 bases and 3 bases, with 10 bases remaining between them. Looked up from germline, CDR1 is SGHTA and CDR2 is FQGNSA. The CDR3 is made up of 14 amino acids. CDR3 nucleotides: TGTGCCAGCAGCCCTAATATGGACACCGGGGAGCTGTTTTTT. Its translation: CASSPNMDTGELFF.

This rearrangement joins TRBV20-1 to TRBJ1-5; D is unclear. Trimming took off 4 bases at V and 0 bases at J, with 7 bases between the two ends. Germline-derived CDR1 and CDR2 are DFQATT and SNEGSKA (reference sequence). CDR3 length: 13 amino acids. The CDR3 DNA sequence: TGCAGTGCTATTGATATTAGCAATCAGCCCCAGCATTTT. As protein: CSAIDISNQPQHF.